The present TCR beta chain was sequenced within a study of T cell changes during pregnancy in multiple sclerosis. Only in-frame clones appear in the TCRdb table, and some are missing; sequencing was by immunoSEQ multiplex PCR. The repertoire holds about 55,000 clones, with 90% to 95% as singletons. The V gene lost 1 base and the J gene lost 6 bases, with 14 bases spanning the gap. The CDR3 spans 15 residues. Germline CDR1 is SGHRS and CDR2 is YFSETQ. This clonotype was obtained from a female donor with multiple sclerosis, enrolled in a pregnancy study. The rearrangement uses TRBV5-1 and TRBJ1-5, with a tentative D call TRBD1 (6 bases). The input for sequencing was CD8+ T cells from peripheral blood mononuclear cells, taken in the third trimester of pregnancy. The CDR3 sequence is CASSLTSGAGQPQHF. In DNA form, the CDR3 reads TGCGCCAGCAGCTTGACATCAGGGGCGGGTCAGCCCCAGCATTTT. The full variable domain, rest sourced from reference TRBV5-1 and TRBJ1-5, is KAGVTQTPRYLIKTRGQQVTLSCSPISGHRSVSWYQQTPGQGLQFLFEYFSETQRNKGNFPGRFSGRQFSNSRSEMNVSTLELGDSALYLCASSLTSGAGQPQHFGDGTRLSIL.